The T cell receptor (beta chain) under discussion was sequenced for a study of blood T cell repertoires in COVID-19 (TCRdb year 2020). For context, the study as a whole: Collaborator samples came from the United States, Italy and Spain and covered acute and convalescent phases of COVID-19. The repertoires were made available in a free public database intended to serve as a resource for research on the immune response to SARS-CoV-2. The prospective study material was composed of cDNA or gDNA derived from T cells, B-cell-depleted T cells, or PBMCs. Samples were obtained from the ongoing ImmuneRACE study (first 160 participants) and from over 1,000 subjects provided by 6 global collaborators. Sample metadata almost always included a de-identified subject ID, COVID-19 status, age in years and sex. Where available, HLA class I and class II types were obtained from metadata supplied by the sample provider rather than from assay-based typing. Deeply sampled blood TCRbeta repertoires from subjects exposed to, actively infected with, or recovered from COVID-19 were included in the dataset. Overall study outcomes, separate from this receptor: How much clinical and demographic metadata was included differed by source and by participant, and the metadata was provided uncurated.

Participants in the prospective study were aged roughly 18 to 100 years, lived in 20 to 25 United States geographic areas, and enrolled through a virtual design. Cohort assignment in the prospective study relied on participant-reported clinical history from a screening survey and a study questionnaire. Each participant in the prospective study had whole blood, serum and a nasopharyngeal or oropharyngeal swab collected by mobile phlebotomists. Prospective study participants could optionally give additional blood draws and questionnaires over an approximately two-month period. Blood samples from the prospective study were shipped frozen or at room temperature prior to DNA extraction. The immunoSEQ Assay, a bias-controlled multiplex PCR, was used to amplify TCRbeta CDR3 regions from genomic DNA. Per the source publication's procedure: Nucleated cell counts per sample were estimated from amplification of reference gene primers within the assay. To quantify the absolute abundance of each unique TCRbeta CDR3 rearrangement, sequence reads were collapsed and filtered. For each sample, productive Simpson clonality was calculated as the square root of Simpson's diversity index over productive rearrangements. TCRdb provides this immuneACCESS table in a form limited to in-frame rearrangements. Some clones are lacking; in checked studies, under half of them reflect an unresolved V gene, and why the rest are absent is not known. V, J and clone size were drawn from that table, and D and trimming were deduced from the DNA. The sample records 200,000 to 250,000 clones, over 75% of which are singletons. The ten top clones hold around 3.2% of the sample.

In regard to this clone: Its antigen is unknown. Per-base quality was not reported, and no clone a single base away is much larger than it.

CDR3 length: 15 amino acids, cysteine to phenylalanine. Only the CDR3 DNA is retained, 45 bases long and in frame from the first base. For this chain, trimming is 6 bases at the V end and 0 bases at the J end, and the number of junction bases without a gene match is 4. Reading the germline V gene gives CDR1 MDHEN and CDR2 SYDVKM. The TCR comes from a woman aged 18-35 years in a cohort exposed to, infected with or recovered from COVID-19 (not recorded which). Material for sequencing was PBMCs or T cells enriched from blood (not recorded which). The receptor chain draws on TRBV28 and TRBJ1-5; TRBD1 matches 8 bases in the middle. The DNA sequence is given as TGTGCCAGCAGAAGGGACAGGTATAGCAATCAGCCCCAGCATTTT. Protein translation: CASRRDRYSNQPQHF.